This record looks at one T cell receptor (beta chain) sequence and its context. Its antigen remains unknown. The data were produced by immunoSEQ multiplex PCR, yet TCRdb's version contains in-frame clones alone and is incomplete. The data hold 90,000 to 100,000 clones, with roughly nine tenths observed a single time. This specimen belongs to a study of OX40 agonist ivuxolimab in advanced cancers. At the level of the study: Two patients with cutaneous melanoma and one with hepatocellular carcinoma, three in total, showed partial responses.

Study results and caveats: In general, CD8+ T cells held more expanded clones than CD4+ did, on average. With doses of 0.1 to 3.0 mg/kg, CD4+ and CD8+ blood T cells had undergone clonal expansion by week 6.

The CDR3 has 13 residues. The germline gives CDR1 MGHRA, CDR2 YSYEKL. V lost 4 bases, J lost 5 bases, and 12 bases lay in between. Exclusion of a patient followed from autoimmune disease history or systemic immunosuppression. V is TRBV4-1 and J is TRBJ2-7; D gene ambiguous. The sequence came from an adult with an advanced solid tumor such as melanoma, head and neck, liver or kidney cancer. The sample here was CD4+ or CD8+ T cells sorted from blood, taken in a trial of the OX40 agonist ivuxolimab. CDR3 nucleotide sequence: TGCGCCAGCAGCCGGACCCTGGAGAACGAGCAGTACGTC. It yields the protein CASSRTLENEQYV.